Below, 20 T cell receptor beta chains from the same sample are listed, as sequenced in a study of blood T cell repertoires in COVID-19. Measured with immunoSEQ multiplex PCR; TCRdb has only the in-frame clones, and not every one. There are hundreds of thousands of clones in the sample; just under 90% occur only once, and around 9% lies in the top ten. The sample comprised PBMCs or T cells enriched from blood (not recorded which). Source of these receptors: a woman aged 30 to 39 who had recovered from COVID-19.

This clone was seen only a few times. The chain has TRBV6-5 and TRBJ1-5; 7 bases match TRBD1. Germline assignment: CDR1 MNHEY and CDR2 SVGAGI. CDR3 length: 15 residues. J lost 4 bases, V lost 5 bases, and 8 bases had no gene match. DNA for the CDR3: TGTGCCAGCAGTACGATTACAGGGGCAAATCAGCCCCAGCATTTT. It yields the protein CASSTITGANQPQHF.

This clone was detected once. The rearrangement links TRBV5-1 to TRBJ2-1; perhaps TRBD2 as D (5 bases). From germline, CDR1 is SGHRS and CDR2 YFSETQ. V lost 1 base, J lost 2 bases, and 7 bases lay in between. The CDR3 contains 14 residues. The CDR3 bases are TGCGCCAGCAGCTTGTACGGGACCTACAATGAGCAGTTCTTC. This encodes CASSLYGTYNEQFF. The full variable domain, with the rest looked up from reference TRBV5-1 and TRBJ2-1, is KAGVTQTPRYLIKTRGQQVTLSCSPISGHRSVSWYQQTPGQGLQFLFEYFSETQRNKGNFPGRFSGRQFSNSRSEMNVSTLELGDSALYLCASSLYGTYNEQFFGPGTRLTVL.

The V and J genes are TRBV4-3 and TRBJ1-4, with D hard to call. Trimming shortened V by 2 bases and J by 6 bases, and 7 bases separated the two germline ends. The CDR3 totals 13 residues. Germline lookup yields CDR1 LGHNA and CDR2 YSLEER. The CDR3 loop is CASSQSLDEKLFF. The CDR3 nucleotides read TGCGCCAGCAGCCAAAGCCTCGATGAAAAACTGTTTTTT.

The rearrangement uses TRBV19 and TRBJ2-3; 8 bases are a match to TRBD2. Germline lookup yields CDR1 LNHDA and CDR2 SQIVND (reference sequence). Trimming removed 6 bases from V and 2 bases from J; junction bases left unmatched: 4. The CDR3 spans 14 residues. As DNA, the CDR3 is TGTGCCAGTAGCGTCGGGGGGGACACAGATACGCAGTATTTT. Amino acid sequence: CASSVGGDTDTQYF.

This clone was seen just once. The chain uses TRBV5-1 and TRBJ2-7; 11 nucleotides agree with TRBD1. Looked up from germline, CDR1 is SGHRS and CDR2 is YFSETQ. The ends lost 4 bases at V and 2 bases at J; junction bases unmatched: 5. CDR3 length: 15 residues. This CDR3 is CASSNRDRGTYEQYF. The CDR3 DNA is TGCGCCAGCAGCAACCGGGACAGGGGGACCTACGAGCAGTACTTC.

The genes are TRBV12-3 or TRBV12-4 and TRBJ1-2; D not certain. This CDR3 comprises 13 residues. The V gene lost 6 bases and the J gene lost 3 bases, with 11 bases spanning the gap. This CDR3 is CASRRGEYYGYTF. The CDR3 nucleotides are TGTGCCAGCAGACGGGGAGAATACTATGGCTACACCTTC.

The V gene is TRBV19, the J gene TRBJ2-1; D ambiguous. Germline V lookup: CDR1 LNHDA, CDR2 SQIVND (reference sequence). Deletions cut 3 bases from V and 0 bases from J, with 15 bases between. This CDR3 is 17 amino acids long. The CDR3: CASSINLDTYSYNEQFF. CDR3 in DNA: TGTGCCAGTAGTATTAATCTCGATACATACTCCTACAATGAGCAGTTCTTC.

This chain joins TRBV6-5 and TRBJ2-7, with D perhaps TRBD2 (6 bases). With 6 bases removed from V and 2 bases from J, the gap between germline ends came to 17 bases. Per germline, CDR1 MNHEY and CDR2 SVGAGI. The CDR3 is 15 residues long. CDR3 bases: TGTGCCAGCAGCGGGGACTCGAGAAAAACCTACGAGCAGTACTTC. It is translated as CASSGDSRKTYEQYF.

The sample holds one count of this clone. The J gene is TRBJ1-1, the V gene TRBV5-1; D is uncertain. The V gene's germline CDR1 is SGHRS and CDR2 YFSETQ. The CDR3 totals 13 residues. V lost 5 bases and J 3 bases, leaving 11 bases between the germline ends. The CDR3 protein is CASRPREDTEAFF. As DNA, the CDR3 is TGCGCCAGCAGACCACGGGAAGACACTGAAGCTTTCTTT.

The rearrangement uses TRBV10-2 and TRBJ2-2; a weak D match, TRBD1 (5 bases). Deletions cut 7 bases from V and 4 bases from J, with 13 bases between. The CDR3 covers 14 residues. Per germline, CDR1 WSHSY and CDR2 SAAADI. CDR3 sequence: CASIDSQSTGELFF. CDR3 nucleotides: TGCGCCAGCATAGACAGCCAGAGCACCGGGGAGCTGTTTTTT.

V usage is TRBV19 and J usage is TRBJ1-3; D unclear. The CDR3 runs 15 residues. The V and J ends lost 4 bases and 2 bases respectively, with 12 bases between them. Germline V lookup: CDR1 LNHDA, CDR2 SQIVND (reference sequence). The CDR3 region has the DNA TGTGCCAGTAGTAGGGCGGGGAGTGCTGGAAACACCATATATTTT. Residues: CASSRAGSAGNTIYF.

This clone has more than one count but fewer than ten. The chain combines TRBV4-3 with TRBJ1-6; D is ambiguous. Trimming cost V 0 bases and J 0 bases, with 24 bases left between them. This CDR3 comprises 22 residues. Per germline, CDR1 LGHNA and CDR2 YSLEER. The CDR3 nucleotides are TGCGCCAGCAGCCAAGATTTTACATGGTTCAGACAAGCAGGCTCCTATAATTCACCCCTCCACTTT. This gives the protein CASSQDFTWFRQAGSYNSPLHF.

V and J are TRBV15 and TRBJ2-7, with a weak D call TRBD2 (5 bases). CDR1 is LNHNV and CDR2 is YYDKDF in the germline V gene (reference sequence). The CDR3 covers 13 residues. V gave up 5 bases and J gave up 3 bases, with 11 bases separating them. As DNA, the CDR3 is TGTGCCACCAGCGGTGGACTGATCTACGAGCAGTACTTC. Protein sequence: CATSGGLIYEQYF.

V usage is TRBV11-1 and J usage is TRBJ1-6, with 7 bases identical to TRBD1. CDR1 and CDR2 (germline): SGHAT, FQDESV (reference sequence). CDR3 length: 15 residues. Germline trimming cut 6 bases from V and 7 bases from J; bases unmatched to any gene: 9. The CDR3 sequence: CASRPNRGGNSPLHF. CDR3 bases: TGTGCCAGCAGACCAAACAGGGGAGGCAATTCACCCCTCCACTTT.

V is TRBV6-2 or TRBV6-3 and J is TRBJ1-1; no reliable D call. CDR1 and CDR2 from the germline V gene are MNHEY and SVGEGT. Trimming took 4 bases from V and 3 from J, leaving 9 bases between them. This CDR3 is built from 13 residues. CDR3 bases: TGTGCCAGCAGTTCCCAATCGGACACTGAAGCTTTCTTT. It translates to CASSSQSDTEAFF.

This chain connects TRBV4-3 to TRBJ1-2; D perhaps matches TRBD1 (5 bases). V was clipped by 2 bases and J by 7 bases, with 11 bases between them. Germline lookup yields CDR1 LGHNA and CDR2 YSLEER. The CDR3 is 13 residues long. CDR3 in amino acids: CASSQRQGLGYTF. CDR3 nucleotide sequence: TGCGCCAGCAGCCAACGTCAGGGTCTTGGCTACACCTTC.

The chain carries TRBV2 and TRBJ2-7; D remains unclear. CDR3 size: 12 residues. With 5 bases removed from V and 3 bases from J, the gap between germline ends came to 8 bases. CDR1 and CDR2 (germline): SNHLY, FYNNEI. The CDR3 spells CASSILDYEQYF. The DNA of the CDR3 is TGTGCCAGCAGTATTTTAGACTACGAGCAGTACTTC.

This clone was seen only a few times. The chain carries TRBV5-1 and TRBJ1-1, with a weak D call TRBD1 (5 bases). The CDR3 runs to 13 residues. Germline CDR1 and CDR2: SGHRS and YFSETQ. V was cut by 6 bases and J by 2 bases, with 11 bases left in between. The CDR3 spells CASTPQGNTEAFF. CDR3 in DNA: TGCGCCAGCACCCCGCAGGGCAACACTGAAGCTTTCTTT.

The CDR3 loop is CASSPGSGGYGYTF. The CDR3 DNA follows: TGTGCCAGCAGCCCTGGTTCAGGGGGTTATGGCTACACCTTC. The V gene is TRBV11-1, the J gene TRBJ1-2, with TRBD1 matching over 7 bases. J was trimmed by 5 bases and V by 5 bases; bases with no gene match: 8. This CDR3 has 14 residues. CDR1 is SGHAT, CDR2 FQDESV, per germline (reference sequence).

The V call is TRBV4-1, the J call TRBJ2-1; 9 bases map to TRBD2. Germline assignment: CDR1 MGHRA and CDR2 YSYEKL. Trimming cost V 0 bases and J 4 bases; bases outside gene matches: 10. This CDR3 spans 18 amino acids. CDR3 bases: TGCGCCAGCAGCCAAGAGGTAGTACTCAGCGGGAGGTACAATGAGCAGTTCTTC. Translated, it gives CASSQEVVLSGRYNEQFF.